This T cell receptor beta chain originates from a study of cytomegalovirus exposure and HLA in healthy donors (dated by TCRdb to 2017 to 2019). With respect to the entire study: An earlier analysis of some 620 of the donors reported over 250 Gb of sequence data and around 100 million unique TCR beta sequences obtained from 150 million to 200 million T cells. Roughly 300 gigabases of sequencing data and approximately 85 million unique TCR sequences were included in an early release covering roughly 700 HLA-typed donors. Among the roughly 370 genotyped donors, approximately 77% belonged to the genetic ancestry cluster associated with self-reported Caucasian donors. The aim of the study was to test whether cataloging public T cell receptors could identify signatures of past pathogen exposure. The T cell repertoires of under 700 subjects were profiled by immunosequencing and related to cytomegalovirus serostatus. In addition to the first cohort of 666 subjects, a separate validation cohort of approximately 120 different subjects was used. The study combined high-throughput TCR immunosequencing, statistical association of individual TCRs with disease status, and machine learning to predict cytomegalovirus infection status. A later analysis re-analyzed previously published TCR beta repertoires from roughly 600 donors and added high-resolution HLA genotyping to study TCR occurrence patterns. The later analysis used no new phenotypic data to find candidate immune exposures, relying instead on TCR beta sequences and their occurrence across donors. An earlier analysis of some 500 of the donors used high-throughput TCR beta sequencing to judge whether each TCR beta V gene segment behaved as functional or pseudogenic. Donor age, sex, ethnicity and CMV serostatus were compiled alongside the repertoire data. A later genetic analysis took genome-wide SNP genotypes for about 55% of the roughly 700 donors and used that subset as a discovery cohort. Every discovery cohort repertoire had been produced on one sequencing platform. Both class I and class II loci were covered by HLA typing, at four-digit resolution. Typing coverage differed by locus: A, B, C, DRB1 and DQB1 were typed in roughly 620-630 donors, DQA1 in about 550, DPA1 in 600 to 610, and DPB1 in 400 to 480. Roughly five DR-DQ haplotypes were treated as single units for association and clustering because of strong linkage in the cohort. Among 398 genotyped donors of the cohort, an average of about 240,000 unique TCR beta nucleotide sequences were sequenced per donor, 15% to 20% of them non-productive.

Libraries were prepared through the immunoSEQ multiplex PCR assay. For the multiplex PCR, a mixture combining 60 forward primers for TCR Vbeta segments and 13 reverse primers for TCR Jbeta segments was used. A multiplex PCR assay on genomic DNA amplified the CDR3 region of rearranged TCR beta genes. The amplified TCR beta libraries were sequenced on the Illumina HiSeq System as 87-base-pair reads. The authors processed their data as follows. Across the 500 to 700 repertoires, a later analysis counted 80 million or so unique TCR beta chains, some 11 million of which were shared by at least two donors. Raw reads were error-corrected and collapsed into unique sequences with a nearest-neighbor algorithm that merged closely related sequences to remove PCR and sequencing errors. V, D and J gene segments were assigned by aligning CDR3 sequences to IMGT reference sequences. For a sequence to be retained, at least a six-nucleotide match to both a V gene segment and a J gene segment was required. Rearrangements were called productive when the CDR3 lacked stop codons and stayed in frame with V and J; all others were non-productive. Following IMGT convention, CDR3 was defined as the stretch from the second conserved V-encoded cysteine up to the conserved J-encoded phenylalanine. The earlier analysis of about 500 of the donors excluded sequences that lacked an unambiguous match to a single V gene segment. In an earlier analysis of around 600 of the donors, V segments were called functional above 56.7% productive rearrangements and were called segregating when the between-donor standard deviation exceeded 5%. A statistical classification framework was built for diagnosing cytomegalovirus status from the catalog of TCR beta chain sequences. In a later analysis, TCR nucleotide sequences were compared against IMGT/GENE-DB human TR gene sequences so that V and J genes could be assigned. In a later analysis, CDR3 sequences and most-parsimonious VDJ recombination scenarios were assigned using the TCRdist pipeline. A later analysis defined each TCR beta chain by its CDR3 amino acid sequence plus V-gene family, and excluded reads lacking a unique V-gene family. To address suspected cross-contamination and a sequencing artifact, a later analysis removed 592 highly shared, low-generation-probability nucleotide sequences. For each public chain, a later analysis derived a clonal expansion index from normalized ranks of inferred template counts within each repertoire. A later analysis computed generation probabilities with a VDJ recombination model fitted to out-of-frame rearrangements, and checked the results against IGoR. A later analysis scored TCR-TCR, TCR-HLA and TCR-CMV co-occurrence with hypergeometric tests, applying a repertoire-size bias correction to TCR pairs. In a later analysis, false discovery rates were estimated by permuting HLA or CMV assignments 20 times. A later analysis grouped co-occurring TCRs with DBSCAN, adding TCRdist sequence similarity when clustering within HLA-allele-positive subsets. Repertoires with fewer than 30,000 or more than 120,000 public chains, plus five repertoires with anomalous nucleotide sharing, were excluded from co-occurrence clustering. TCRdb obtained this table from immuneACCESS and retained in-frame rearrangements with V and J assigned. These tables miss some clones; where compared with another copy, unresolved V genes account for less than half of the shortfall, and the remainder is unexplained. The V and J calls and the clone size are those of that table, but D and trimming were determined from the DNA. For this sample there are some 130,000 clones; roughly three quarters appear just once. The ten largest clonotypes hold approximately 2% of the sample.

General study outcomes and caveats: The sequencing pipeline was judged likely to have produced a cluster of highly shared sequence variants as a technical artifact. Because some donors lacked HLA typing at each locus, the association tests relied only on the typed subset. Immune exposure information for the cohort was limited to CMV serostatus. In vitro tests confirmed that three of the cytomegalovirus-associated TCR beta chains recognize cytomegalovirus antigens. According to a later analysis, parvovirus B19, influenza, CMV and Epstein-Barr virus appeared linked to several top co-occurrence clusters. In an earlier analysis of some 540 of the donors, most TCR beta V segments appeared in productive rearrangements about 90% or about 30% of the time, broadly matching IMGT annotations. In this cohort, only TCR beta chains were sequenced, and detectable features were limited by the absence of alpha or paired-chain data. Presence/absence analyses assumed roughly uniform sequencing depth across donors, an assumption that may not hold. A later analysis found that HLA-associated TCR beta chains were more clonally expanded and had lower generation probabilities than equally common non-associated chains. According to a later analysis, most CMV-associated TCR beta chains appeared to be HLA-restricted, and the HLA associations seemed to be driven largely by CMV exposure. The classifier was reported to diagnose cytomegalovirus status with high specificity and sensitivity in both the original cohort and the validation cohort. About 15 rarely observed V segments, including chromosome 9 orphons, were excluded from the earlier analysis of about 600 of the donors because counts were too low. Correlated functional status among segregating V segments might reflect linkage disequilibrium, but an unknown experimental factor could not be ruled out. The study listed 150 to 200 TCR beta chains as associated with cytomegalovirus. A further reported finding was that TCR beta sequences accurately predicted the HLA-A and HLA-B alleles for most subjects in the first cohort. According to the authors, the approach could potentially be generalized to other disease states and immunological phenotypes. In a later analysis, the rate of TCR association differed among HLA loci, with DRB1 alleles having the most associated TCRs and HLA-C alleles having the fewest. At a false discovery rate of 0.05, a later analysis linked approximately 18,000 TCR beta sequences to specific HLA alleles. V-gene and J-gene trimming of TCR beta chains was associated with a missense DCLRE1C variant in a later genetic analysis, and the association was replicated in an independent cohort. Strong co-occurrence of HLA alleles, especially DR and DQ, made assigning TCR associations to individual alleles difficult. Across donors, most TCR sequences were observed very rarely, whereas some public TCRs were present in many individuals. A later genetic analysis reported fewer N-insertions in productive TCRs among donors in an Asian-associated ancestry cluster than the approximately 670-donor mean.

The cohort was made up of about 670 healthy bone marrow donors. At the time of sampling, all cohort members were nominally healthy, though unrecorded immune exposures were likely present. The donor was CMV seronegative and was included in the group of approximately 350 seronegative cohort members. Each donor provided a peripheral blood sample, and peripheral blood mononuclear cells were used for TCR beta sequencing. The Qiagen DNeasy Blood Extraction Kit was used to extract genomic DNA from the blood cell samples. Notes on this clone: It lacks a known antigen. Per-nucleotide qualities are absent, and no much larger clonotype sits a single base away.

Sequenced sample: PBMCs. The TCR comes from a man younger than 45 in good health and CMV-seronegative.

The CDR3 in this case is CASSGDTYEQYF. At the DNA level, the sequence is TGTGCCAGCAGCGGAGACACCTACGAGCAGTACTTC. The V and J genes are TRBV9 and TRBJ2-7; the D gene lacks a confident call. CDR1 is given as SGDLS and CDR2 as YYNGEE, both from the germline V gene. From cysteine to phenylalanine, the CDR3 is 12 amino acids long. Only the CDR3 region is kept as DNA, spanning 36 bases read in frame from base 1. At the junction V is shortened by 3 bases and J by 2 bases, with 6 bases in between.